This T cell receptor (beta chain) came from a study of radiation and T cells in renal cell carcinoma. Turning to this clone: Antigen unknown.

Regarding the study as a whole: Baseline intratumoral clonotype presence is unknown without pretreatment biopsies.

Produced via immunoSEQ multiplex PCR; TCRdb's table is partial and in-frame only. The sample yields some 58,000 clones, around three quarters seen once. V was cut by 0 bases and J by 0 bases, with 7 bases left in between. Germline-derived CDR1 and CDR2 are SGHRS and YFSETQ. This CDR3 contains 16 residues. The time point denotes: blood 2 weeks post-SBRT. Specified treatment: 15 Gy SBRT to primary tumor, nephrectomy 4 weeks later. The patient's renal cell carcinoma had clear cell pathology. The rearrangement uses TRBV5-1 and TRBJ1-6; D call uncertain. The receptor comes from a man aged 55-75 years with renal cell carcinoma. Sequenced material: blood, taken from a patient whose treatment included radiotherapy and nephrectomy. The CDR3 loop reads CASSLESSSYNSPLHF. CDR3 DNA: TGCGCCAGCAGCTTGGAAAGCAGCTCCTATAATTCACCCCTCCACTTT. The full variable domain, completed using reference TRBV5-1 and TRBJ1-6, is KAGVTQTPRYLIKTRGQQVTLSCSPISGHRSVSWYQQTPGQGLQFLFEYFSETQRNKGNFPGRFSGRQFSNSRSEMNVSTLELGDSALYLCASSLESSSYNSPLHFGNGTRLTVT.